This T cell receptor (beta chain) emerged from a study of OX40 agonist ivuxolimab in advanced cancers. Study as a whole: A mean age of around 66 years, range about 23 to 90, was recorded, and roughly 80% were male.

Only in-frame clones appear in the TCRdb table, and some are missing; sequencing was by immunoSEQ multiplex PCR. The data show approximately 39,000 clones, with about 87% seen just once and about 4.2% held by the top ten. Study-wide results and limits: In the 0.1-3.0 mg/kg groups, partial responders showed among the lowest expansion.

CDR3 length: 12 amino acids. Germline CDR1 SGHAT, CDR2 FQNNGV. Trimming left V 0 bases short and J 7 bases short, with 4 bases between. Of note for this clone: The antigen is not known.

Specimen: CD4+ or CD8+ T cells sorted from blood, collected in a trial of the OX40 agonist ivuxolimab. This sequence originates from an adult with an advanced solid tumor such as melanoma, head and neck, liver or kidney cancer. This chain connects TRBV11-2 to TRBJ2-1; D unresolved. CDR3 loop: CASSLDRNEQFF. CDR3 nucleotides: TGTGCCAGCAGCTTAGATCGTAATGAGCAGTTCTTC.